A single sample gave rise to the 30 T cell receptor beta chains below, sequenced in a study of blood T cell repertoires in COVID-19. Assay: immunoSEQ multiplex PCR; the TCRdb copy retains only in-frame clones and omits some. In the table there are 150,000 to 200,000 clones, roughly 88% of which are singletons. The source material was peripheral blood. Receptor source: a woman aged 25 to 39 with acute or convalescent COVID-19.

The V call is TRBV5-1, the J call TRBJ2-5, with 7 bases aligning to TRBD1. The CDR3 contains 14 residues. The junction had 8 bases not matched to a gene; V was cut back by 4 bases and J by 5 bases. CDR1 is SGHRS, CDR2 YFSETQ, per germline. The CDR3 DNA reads TGCGCCAGCAGCGCAGGGGGAGTCGATGAGACCCAGTACTTC. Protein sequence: CASSAGGVDETQYF.

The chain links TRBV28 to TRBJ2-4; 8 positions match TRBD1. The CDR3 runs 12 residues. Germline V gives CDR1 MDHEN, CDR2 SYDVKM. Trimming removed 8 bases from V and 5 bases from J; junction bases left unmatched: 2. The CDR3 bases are TGTGCCAGCGGGACAGGCCAAAACATTCAGTACTTC. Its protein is CASGTGQNIQYF.

The CDR3 spells CASSVGLAGGLSTDTQYF. DNA for the CDR3: TGTGCCAGCAGCGTGGGACTAGCGGGAGGGCTTAGCACAGATACGCAGTATTTT. The chain links TRBV7-9 to TRBJ2-3; TRBD2 aligns across 16 bases. After removal of 5 bases from V and 0 bases from J, the junction contained 5 bases not matched to a gene. CDR1 and CDR2 from the germline V gene are SEHNR and FQNEAQ (reference sequence). CDR3 length: 18 amino acids.

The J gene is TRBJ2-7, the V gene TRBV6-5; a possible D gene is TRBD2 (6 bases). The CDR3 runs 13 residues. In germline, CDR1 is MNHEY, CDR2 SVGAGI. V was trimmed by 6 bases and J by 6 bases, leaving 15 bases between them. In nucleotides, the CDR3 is TGTGCCAGCAGGGACTACAAAAGGGGCGAGCAGTACTTC. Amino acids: CASRDYKRGEQYF.

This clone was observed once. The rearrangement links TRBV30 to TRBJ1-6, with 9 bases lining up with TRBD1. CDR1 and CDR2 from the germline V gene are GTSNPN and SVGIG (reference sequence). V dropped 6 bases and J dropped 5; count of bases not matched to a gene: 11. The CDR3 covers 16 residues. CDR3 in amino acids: CACRGTGKVDNSPLHF. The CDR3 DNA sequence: TGTGCCTGTCGCGGGACAGGGAAAGTGGATAATTCACCCCTCCACTTT.

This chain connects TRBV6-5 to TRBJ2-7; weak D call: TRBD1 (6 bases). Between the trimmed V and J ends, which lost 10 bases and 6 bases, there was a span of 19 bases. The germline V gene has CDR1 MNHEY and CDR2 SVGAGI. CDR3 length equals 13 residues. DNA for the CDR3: TGTGCCATCCTGGACAGAGCGAAGGTCGAGCAGTACTTC. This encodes CAILDRAKVEQYF.

The CDR3 DNA is TGTGCCAGCAGCCTGACAGGGTACTACGAGCAGTACTTC. It specifies CASSLTGYYEQYF. V gene TRBV2 combines with J gene TRBJ2-7; 7 bases map to TRBD1. Germline V lookup: CDR1 SNHLY, CDR2 FYNNEI. The CDR3 length is 13 residues. V gave up 6 bases and J gave up 3 bases; unmatched junction bases: 5.

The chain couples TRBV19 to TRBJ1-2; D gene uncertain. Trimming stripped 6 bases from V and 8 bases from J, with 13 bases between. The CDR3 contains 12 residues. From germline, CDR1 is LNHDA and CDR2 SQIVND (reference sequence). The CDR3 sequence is CASSSRGHGYTF. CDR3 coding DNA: TGTGCCAGTAGCTCCCGAGGGCACGGCTACACCTTC.

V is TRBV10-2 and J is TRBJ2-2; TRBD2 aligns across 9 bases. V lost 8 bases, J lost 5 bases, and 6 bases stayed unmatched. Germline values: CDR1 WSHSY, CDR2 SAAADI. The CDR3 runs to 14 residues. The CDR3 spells CASVQAGGTGELFF. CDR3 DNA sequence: TGCGCCAGCGTCCAAGCGGGAGGTACCGGGGAGCTGTTTTTT.

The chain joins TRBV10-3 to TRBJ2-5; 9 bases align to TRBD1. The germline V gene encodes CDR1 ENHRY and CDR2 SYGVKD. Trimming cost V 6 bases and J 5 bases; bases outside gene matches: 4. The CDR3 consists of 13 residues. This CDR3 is CAIRGTGRETQYF. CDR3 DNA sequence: TGTGCCATCAGGGGGACAGGGAGGGAGACCCAGTACTTC.

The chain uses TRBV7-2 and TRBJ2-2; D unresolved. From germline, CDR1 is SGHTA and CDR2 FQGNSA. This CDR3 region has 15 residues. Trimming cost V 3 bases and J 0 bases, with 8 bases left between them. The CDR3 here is CASSFEKSNTGELFF. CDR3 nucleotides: TGTGCCAGCAGCTTCGAGAAGTCGAACACCGGGGAGCTGTTTTTT.

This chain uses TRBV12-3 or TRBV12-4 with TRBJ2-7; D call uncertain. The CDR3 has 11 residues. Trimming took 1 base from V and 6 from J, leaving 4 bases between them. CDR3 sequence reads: CASSLGPEQYF. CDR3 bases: TGTGCCAGCAGTTTAGGGCCCGAGCAGTACTTC.

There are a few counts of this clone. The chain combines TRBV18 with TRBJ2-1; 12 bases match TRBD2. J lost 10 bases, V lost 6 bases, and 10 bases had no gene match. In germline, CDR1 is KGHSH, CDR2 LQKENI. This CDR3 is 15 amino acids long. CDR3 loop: CASSPTLGLAGEQFF. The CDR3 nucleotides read TGTGCCAGCTCTCCAACCTTAGGACTAGCGGGAGAGCAGTTCTTC.

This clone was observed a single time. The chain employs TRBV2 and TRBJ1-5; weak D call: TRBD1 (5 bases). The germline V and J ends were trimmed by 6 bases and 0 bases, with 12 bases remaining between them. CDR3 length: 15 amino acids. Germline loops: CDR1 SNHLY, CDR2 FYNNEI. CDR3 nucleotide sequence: TGTGCCAGCAGAATTGCAGGGTTTAGCAATCAGCCCCAGCATTTT. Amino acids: CASRIAGFSNQPQHF. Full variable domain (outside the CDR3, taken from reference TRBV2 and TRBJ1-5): EPEVTQTPSHQVTQMGQEVILRCVPISNHLYFYWYRQILGQKVEFLVSFYNNEISEKSEIFDDQFSVERPDGSNFTLKIRSTKLEDSAMYFCASRIAGFSNQPQHFGDGTRLSIL.

In DNA, the CDR3 is TGTGCCACCAGCAGAGGTAGCGGGAGGAGCACAGATACGCAGTATTTT. It specifies CATSRGSGRSTDTQYF. The chain has TRBV15 and TRBJ2-3; 10 nucleotides align to TRBD2. Losses at the gene ends were 1 base for V and 0 bases for J; bases not matched to a gene: 1. CDR3 length: 16 amino acids. CDR1 is LNHNV, CDR2 YYDKDF, per germline (reference sequence).

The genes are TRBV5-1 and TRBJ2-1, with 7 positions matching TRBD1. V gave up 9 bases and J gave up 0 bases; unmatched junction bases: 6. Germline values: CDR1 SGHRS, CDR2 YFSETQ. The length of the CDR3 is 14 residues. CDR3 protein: CATSTGDSYNEQFF. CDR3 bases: TGCGCCACCTCTACAGGGGACTCCTACAATGAGCAGTTCTTC.

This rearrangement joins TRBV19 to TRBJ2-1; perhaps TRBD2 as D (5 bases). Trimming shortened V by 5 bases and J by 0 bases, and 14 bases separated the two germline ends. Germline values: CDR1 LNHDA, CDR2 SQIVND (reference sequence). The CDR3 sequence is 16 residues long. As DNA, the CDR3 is TGTGCCAGTAGTTCTCTAAGCGGCAGCTCCTACAATGAGCAGTTCTTC. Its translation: CASSSLSGSSYNEQFF.

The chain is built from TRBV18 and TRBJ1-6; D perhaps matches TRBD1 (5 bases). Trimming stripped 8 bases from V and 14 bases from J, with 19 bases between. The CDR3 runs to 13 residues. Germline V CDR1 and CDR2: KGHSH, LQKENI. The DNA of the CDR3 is TGTGCCAGCGCCTCGTATCAGGACATTACCCTCCACTTT. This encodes CASASYQDITLHF.

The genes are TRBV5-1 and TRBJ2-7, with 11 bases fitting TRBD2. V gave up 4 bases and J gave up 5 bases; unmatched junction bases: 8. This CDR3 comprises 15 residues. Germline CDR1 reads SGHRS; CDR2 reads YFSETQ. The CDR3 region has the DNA TGCGCCAGCAGCCCCTTAGCGGGAGGGCCCAACGAGCAGTACTTC. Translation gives CASSPLAGGPNEQYF.

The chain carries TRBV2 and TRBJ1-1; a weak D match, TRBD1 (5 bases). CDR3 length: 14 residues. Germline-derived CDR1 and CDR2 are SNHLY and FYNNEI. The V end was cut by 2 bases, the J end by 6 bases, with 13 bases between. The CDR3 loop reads CASSETQGLSEAFF. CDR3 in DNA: TGTGCCAGCAGTGAAACTCAGGGTCTCTCTGAAGCTTTCTTT.

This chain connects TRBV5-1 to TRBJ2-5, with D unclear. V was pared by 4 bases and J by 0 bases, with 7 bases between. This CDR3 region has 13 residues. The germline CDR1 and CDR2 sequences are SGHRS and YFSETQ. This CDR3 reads CASSEEYQETQYF. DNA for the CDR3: TGCGCCAGCAGCGAAGAGTACCAAGAGACCCAGTACTTC. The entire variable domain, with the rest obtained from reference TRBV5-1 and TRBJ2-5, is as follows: KAGVTQTPRYLIKTRGQQVTLSCSPISGHRSVSWYQQTPGQGLQFLFEYFSETQRNKGNFPGRFSGRQFSNSRSEMNVSTLELGDSALYLCASSEEYQETQYFGPGTRLLVL.

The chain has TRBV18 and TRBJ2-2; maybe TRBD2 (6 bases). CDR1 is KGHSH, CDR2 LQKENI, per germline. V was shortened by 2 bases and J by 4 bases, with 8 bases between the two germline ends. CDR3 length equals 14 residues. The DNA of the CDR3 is TGTGCCAGCTCACCAGGGACTGGCACCGGGGAGCTGTTTTTT. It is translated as CASSPGTGTGELFF.

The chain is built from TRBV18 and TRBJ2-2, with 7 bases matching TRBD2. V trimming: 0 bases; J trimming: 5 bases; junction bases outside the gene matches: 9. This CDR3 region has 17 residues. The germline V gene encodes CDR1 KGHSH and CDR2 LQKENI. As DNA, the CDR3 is TGTGCCAGCTCACCACCGTCGGGAGGCCCTTTAACCGGGGAGCTGTTTTTT. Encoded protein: CASSPPSGGPLTGELFF.

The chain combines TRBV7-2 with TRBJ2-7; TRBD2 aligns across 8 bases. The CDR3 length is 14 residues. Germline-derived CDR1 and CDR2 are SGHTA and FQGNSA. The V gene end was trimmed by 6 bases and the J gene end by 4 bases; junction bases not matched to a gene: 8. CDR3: CASSFSAGAYEQYF. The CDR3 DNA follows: TGTGCCAGCAGTTTCTCAGCGGGAGCGTACGAGCAGTACTTC.

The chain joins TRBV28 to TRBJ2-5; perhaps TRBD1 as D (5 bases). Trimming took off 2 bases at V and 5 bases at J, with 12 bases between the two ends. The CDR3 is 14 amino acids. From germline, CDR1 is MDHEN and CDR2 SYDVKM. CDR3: CASSLGQGDETQYF. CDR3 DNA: TGTGCCAGCAGTTTAGGGCAGGGTGATGAGACCCAGTACTTC. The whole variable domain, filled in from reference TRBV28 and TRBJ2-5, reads DVKVTQSSRYLVKRTGEKVFLECVQDMDHENMFWYRQDPGLGLRLIYFSYDVKMKEKGDIPEGYSVSREKKERFSLILESASTNQTSMYLCASSLGQGDETQYFGPGTRLLVL.

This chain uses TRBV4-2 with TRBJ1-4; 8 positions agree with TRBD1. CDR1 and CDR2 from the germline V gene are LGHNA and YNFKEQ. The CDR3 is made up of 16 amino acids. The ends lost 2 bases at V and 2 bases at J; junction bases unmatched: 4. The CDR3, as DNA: TGTGCCAGCAGCCAATCCCAGGGGGCGACTAATGAAAAACTGTTTTTT. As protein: CASSQSQGATNEKLFF.

The CDR3 spells CASKKLGGGELFF. The CDR3 coding sequence is TGTGCCAGCAAGAAGTTGGGGGGCGGGGAGCTGTTTTTT. The V gene is TRBV2, the J gene TRBJ2-2; possibly TRBD2 for D (6 bases). Trimming left V 7 bases short and J 7 bases short, with 13 bases between. The germline V gene has CDR1 SNHLY and CDR2 FYNNEI. The CDR3 is made up of 13 amino acids.

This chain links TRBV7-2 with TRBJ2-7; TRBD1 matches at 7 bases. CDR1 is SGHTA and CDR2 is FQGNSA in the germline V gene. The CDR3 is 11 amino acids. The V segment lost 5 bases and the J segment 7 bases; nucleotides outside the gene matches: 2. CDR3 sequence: CASSIRGEQYF. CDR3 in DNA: TGTGCCAGCAGCATCAGGGGGGAGCAGTACTTC.

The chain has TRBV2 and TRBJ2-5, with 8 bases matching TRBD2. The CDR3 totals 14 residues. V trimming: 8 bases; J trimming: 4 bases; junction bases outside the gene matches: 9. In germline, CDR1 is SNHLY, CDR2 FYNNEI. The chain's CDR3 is CASLFREGLETQYF. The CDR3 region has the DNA TGTGCCAGCCTCTTTCGGGAGGGGCTAGAGACCCAGTACTTC.

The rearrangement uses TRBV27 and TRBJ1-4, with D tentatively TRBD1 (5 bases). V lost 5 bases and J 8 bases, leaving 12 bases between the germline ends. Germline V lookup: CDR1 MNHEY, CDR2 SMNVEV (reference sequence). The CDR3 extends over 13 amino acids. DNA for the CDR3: TGTGCCAGCAGTCTCGGGACTAGGGAAAAACTGTTTTTT. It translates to CASSLGTREKLFF.